This paragraph covers one TCR beta chain sequence. Its matching antigen is unknown. The data were taken from a study of cytomegalovirus exposure and HLA in healthy donors. PCR was performed using 60 Vbeta and 13 Jbeta primers. In the study's own analysis: Around 11 million shared chains were among roughly 81 million unique TCR beta chains counted in a later analysis. Here immunoSEQ multiplex PCR was the method, and the copy in TCRdb shows in-frame clones only, minus some. Clonal size and the V and J genes are those of that table, whereas D and trimming came from the DNA. The sample lists nearly 110,000 clones; 71% were seen once. CDR1 and CDR2 from the germline V gene are SGHAT and FQNNGV. This CDR3 contains 13 residues. Trimming removed 0 bases at V and 2 bases at J, with 4 bases between. Points from the study as a whole: Confirmation was obtained in vitro that three CMV-associated chains are specific for CMV antigens. Some V segments (TRBV6-2 and TRBV6-3 among them) were excluded as indistinguishable. As a later analysis revealed, the rate of TCR association differed by HLA locus, with DRB1 most and HLA-C fewest.

Sequencing was performed on PBMCs. The clonotype comes from a female donor in good health and CMV-seronegative. V and J are TRBV11-2 and TRBJ1-1; no definite D call. Here the CDR3 DNA reads TGTGCCAGCAGCTTAGATCTAAACACTGAAGCTTTCTTT. It translates to CASSLDLNTEAFF. Supplemented by reference TRBV11-2 and TRBJ1-1, the full variable domain reads EAGVAQSPRYKIIEKRQSVAFWCNPISGHATLYWYQQILGQGPKLLIQFQNNGVVDDSQLPKDRFSAERLKGVDSTLKIQPAKLEDSAVYLCASSLDLNTEAFFGQGTRLTVV.